These 6 T cell receptor beta chains came from one sample sequenced in a study of response to subunit inactivated influenza vaccine. From the RT-PCR reads, TCRdb called clonotypes with MiXCR, one entry per CDR3 protein. The sample includes around 650,000 distinct CDR3 sequences, around 14% of them seen just once. The specimen was PBMCs from blood, collected less than 13 days after vaccination. The receptors were sampled from a middle-aged man who received an inactivated influenza vaccine.

This clonotype was picked up many times. The chain recombines TRBV12-3 or TRBV12-4 with TRBJ1-2; a weak D match, TRBD1 (6 bases). The CDR3 is made up of 13 amino acids. The V and J ends lost 6 bases and 3 bases respectively, with 11 bases between them. In DNA form, the CDR3 reads TGTGCCAGCAGCGGGGGGGCAGACTATGGCTACACCTTC. Residues: CASSGGADYGYTF.

V gene TRBV20-1 combines with J gene TRBJ1-1; the D is unclear. The CDR3 length is 13 residues. Germline CDR1 is DFQATT and CDR2 is SNEGSKA (reference sequence). The V end was cut by 3 bases, the J end by 4 bases, with 12 bases between. The CDR3 bases are TGCAGTGCTAGGAGTCAGATTAGCACTGAAGCTTTCTTT. This gives the protein CSARSQISTEAFF.

The chain has TRBV7-8 and TRBJ2-7; D is undetermined. The V end was cut by 5 bases, the J end by 0 bases, with 8 bases between. Germline CDR1 SGHVS, CDR2 FQNEAQ. CDR3 size: 13 residues. CDR3 amino acids: CASSVVFSYEQYF. The CDR3 DNA follows: TGTGCCAGCAGCGTAGTGTTCTCCTACGAGCAGTACTTC.

This clonotype has a count of ten or more. V gene TRBV20-1 combines with J gene TRBJ2-3; D not certain. The CDR3 has 12 amino acids. V was clipped by 6 bases and J by 4 bases, with 11 bases between them. The germline V gene encodes CDR1 DFQATT and CDR2 SNEGSKA (reference sequence). The DNA of the CDR3 is TGCAGTGCCCCCTGGGCCCCAGATACGCAGTATTTT. It yields the protein CSAPWAPDTQYF.

This clonotype was recorded a few times. This chain connects TRBV6-2 or TRBV6-3 to TRBJ2-5, with TRBD2 as a possible D gene (5 bases). Germline V gives CDR1 MNHEY, CDR2 SVGEGT. Trimming left V 8 bases short and J 5 bases short, with 21 bases between. The CDR3 is 15 amino acids. The CDR3: CASRTFPSSRETQYF. The CDR3 DNA is TGTGCCAGCCGGACTTTTCCGAGCTCCCGGGAGACCCAGTACTTC.

The chain is built from TRBV6-1 and TRBJ2-6; D unresolved. Per germline, CDR1 MNHNS and CDR2 SASEGT. Trimming removed 6 bases from V and 0 bases from J, with 9 bases in between. The CDR3 is made up of 15 amino acids. The CDR3 region is CASRSTRSGANVLTF. The CDR3 DNA is TGTGCCAGCAGAAGTACTCGCTCTGGGGCCAACGTCCTGACTTTC.